These 25 T cell receptor beta chains originate from one sample sequenced in a study of CD8 T cells in ankylosing spondylitis. Study-wide points: Ankylosing spondylitis blood seemed to carry a telltale TCR beta motif made of several highly homologous variants.

Their recognized antigens are unknown. TCRdb reanalysed the 5' RACE reads using MiXCR and keeps one entry per CDR3 protein. The table has some 840,000 distinct CDR3 sequences, over 9.5% seen once; the top ten hold 0.51%. Sequencing was done on a sample of blood, either unsorted or a sorted T cell fraction (not recorded which). These receptors were taken from a male donor with ankylosing spondylitis.

This clonotype showed up just a few times. This chain links TRBV29-1 with TRBJ2-3, with TRBD2 identical over 13 bases. In germline, CDR1 is SQVTM, CDR2 ANQGSEA. This CDR3 region has 14 residues. Germline trimming cut 6 bases from V and 5 bases from J; bases unmatched to any gene: 5. The CDR3, as DNA: TGCAGCGTCGGACTAGCGGGAGTTATAGATACGCAGTATTTT. Residues: CSVGLAGVIDTQYF.

The gene calls are TRBV5-1 and TRBJ1-4; D remains unclear. Per the germline V gene, CDR1 is SGHRS and CDR2 is YFSETQ. The CDR3 sequence is 14 residues long. V was pared by 2 bases and J by 7 bases, with 12 bases between. Here the CDR3 reads CASSLTSVGEKLFF. The CDR3 DNA reads as TGCGCCAGCAGCTTAACATCAGTAGGTGAAAAACTGTTTTTT.

The V and J genes are TRBV4-2 and TRBJ2-1, with a possible D match to TRBD1 (6 bases). Germline CDR1 and CDR2: LGHNA and YNFKEQ. The CDR3 covers 14 residues. The ends were cut back, 0 bases at V and 11 bases at J, with 14 bases in the middle. CDR3 DNA sequence: TGTGCCAGCAGCCAAGAGACAACCGGGACAAAGCAGTTCTTC. Encoded protein: CASSQETTGTKQFF.

This clonotype has a handful of counts. The V and J genes are TRBV7-2 and TRBJ2-3; D gene unclear. The CDR3 is 12 residues long. Trimming removed 5 bases at V and 7 bases at J, with 10 bases between. Per germline, CDR1 SGHTA and CDR2 FQGNSA. In DNA form, the CDR3 reads TGTGCCAGCAGCCCCCCCACGCATACGCAGTATTTT. This encodes CASSPPTHTQYF.

V and J are TRBV11-2 and TRBJ2-1; 12 bases line up with TRBD2. Trimming took 5 bases from V and 4 from J; bases not matched to a gene: 12. Germline CDR1 is SGHAT and CDR2 is FQNNGV. The CDR3 contains 18 residues. In DNA, the CDR3 is TGTGCCAGCAGCCCCAAAGGGGCTAGCGGGGGGGCTTACAATGAGCAGTTCTTC. Encoded protein: CASSPKGASGGAYNEQFF.

This clonotype has only a few counts. The chain recombines TRBV20-1 with TRBJ2-3; possible D gene TRBD2, 5 bases. The germline CDR1 and CDR2 sequences are DFQATT and SNEGSKA (reference sequence). This CDR3 region has 13 residues. V lost 1 base to trimming and J lost 3 bases, with 8 bases between them. The CDR3 DNA is TGCAGTGCTAGAGGGAGGACTACAGATACGCAGTATTTT. It translates to CSARGRTTDTQYF.

In its sample, this clonotype was seen many times. This rearrangement joins TRBV28 to TRBJ2-3; D gene ambiguous. The CDR3 runs 14 residues. The V gene's germline CDR1 is MDHEN and CDR2 SYDVKM. With 3 bases removed from V and 2 bases from J, the gap between germline ends came to 9 bases. The CDR3 DNA reads TGTGCCAGCAGTTTGTACCAAAACACAGATACGCAGTATTTT. Encoded protein: CASSLYQNTDTQYF.

V gene TRBV20-1 combines with J gene TRBJ2-3; TRBD2 matches 14 bases. Trimming cost V 3 bases and J 4 bases; bases outside gene matches: 9. The CDR3 consists of 17 residues. In germline, CDR1 is DFQATT, CDR2 SNEGSKA (reference sequence). For the CDR3, the DNA is TGCAGTGCTAGTCCCGGGACTAGCGGGAGAGGGGCAGATACGCAGTATTTT. Its translation: CSASPGTSGRGADTQYF.

This chain connects TRBV29-1 to TRBJ2-3, with D uncertain. The CDR3 sequence is 13 residues long. Germline V lookup: CDR1 SQVTM, CDR2 ANQGSEA. V lost 4 bases and J 2 bases, leaving 10 bases between the germline ends. CDR3 loop: CSVAPRITDTQYF. DNA for the CDR3: TGCAGCGTTGCCCCTAGAATCACAGATACGCAGTATTTT.

The chain joins TRBV14 to TRBJ2-6, with 7 nucleotides matching TRBD1. In germline, CDR1 is SGHDN, CDR2 FVKESK. V lost 1 base, J lost 0 bases, and 3 bases stayed unmatched. This CDR3 comprises 17 residues. The CDR3 loop reads CASSQGQGLSGANVLTF. The CDR3 nucleotides read TGTGCCAGCAGCCAAGGACAGGGCCTCTCTGGGGCCAACGTCCTGACTTTC.

This chain uses TRBV25-1 with TRBJ2-5, with D possibly matching TRBD2 (5 bases). The CDR3 totals 13 residues. Trimming removed 6 bases at V and 2 bases at J, with 10 bases between. The germline CDR1 and CDR2 sequences are MGHDK and SYGVNS. The CDR3 DNA follows: TGTGCCAGCAGGGGAGTCGGGCAAGAGACCCAGTACTTC. Translating gives CASRGVGQETQYF.

At least ten counts were recorded for this clonotype. The chain has TRBV10-3 and TRBJ2-7; TRBD2 agrees at 11 bases. The CDR3 covers 15 residues. Germline V CDR1 and CDR2: ENHRY, SYGVKD. Trimming removed 8 bases from V and 4 bases from J; junction bases left unmatched: 10. The CDR3 spells CAIGRAGTSGYEQYF. As DNA, the CDR3 is TGTGCCATCGGGCGTGCCGGGACTAGCGGTTACGAGCAGTACTTC.

This clonotype has ten or more counts. The chain combines TRBV6-6 with TRBJ1-2; D perhaps matches TRBD1 (5 bases). The CDR3 extends over 12 amino acids. Trimming left V 4 bases short and J 8 bases short, with 11 bases between. In germline, CDR1 is MNHNY, CDR2 SVGAGI (reference sequence). CDR3 region: CASSSQGPGYTF. The CDR3 nucleotides read TGTGCCAGCAGTTCTCAGGGTCCCGGCTACACCTTC.

J is TRBJ2-5 and V is TRBV20-1; 7 bases agree with TRBD1. The trim removed 4 bases at V and 0 bases at J, leaving 5 bases unmatched. There are 14 residues in the CDR3. Germline loops: CDR1 DFQATT, CDR2 SNEGSKA (reference sequence). The CDR3 spells CSANRDRDQETQYF. The DNA of the CDR3 is TGCAGTGCTAACAGAGACAGGGACCAAGAGACCCAGTACTTC.

The gene calls are TRBV5-1 and TRBJ2-3, with 8 bases aligning to TRBD2. The V gene's germline CDR1 is SGHRS and CDR2 YFSETQ. Unmatched junction bases numbered 6, after V lost 0 bases and J lost 0 bases. The CDR3 length is 17 residues. The CDR3 nucleotides read TGCGCCAGCAGCTTGGTGCTAGCGGGTACGAGCACAGATACGCAGTATTTT. Protein product: CASSLVLAGTSTDTQYF.

This clonotype was seen a handful of times. A much larger clonotype is one base distant, so this may be a read error. The chain has TRBV20-1 and TRBJ2-5; TRBD1 matches at 8 bases. V shed 3 bases and J 3 bases; nucleotides not matched to a gene: 0. In germline, CDR1 is DFQATT, CDR2 SNEGSKA (reference sequence). This CDR3 contains 12 residues. The CDR3 DNA is TGCAGTGCTAGGGACAGGGAAGAGACCCAGTACTTC. Amino acid sequence: CSARDREETQYF.

This clonotype showed up just a few times. The rearrangement joins TRBV18 to TRBJ2-6, with 7 bases that match TRBD1. V dropped 3 bases and J dropped 4; count of bases not matched to a gene: 3. Germline CDR1 KGHSH, CDR2 LQKENI. The CDR3 has 15 residues. The chain's CDR3 is CASSPRTGGANVLTF. CDR3 bases: TGTGCCAGCTCACCTCGGACAGGAGGGGCCAACGTCCTGACTTTC.

The J gene is TRBJ1-2, the V gene TRBV3-1; 7 bases agree with TRBD1. The CDR3 runs 19 residues. The V gene's germline CDR1 is LGHDT and CDR2 YNNKEL (reference sequence). With 4 bases clipped from V and 3 bases from J, the junction kept 20 bases outside the gene matches. For the CDR3, the DNA is TGTGCCAGCAGCCCCGAAAGGCCCCCACCGGGACAGACCCACTATGGCTACACCTTC. Its translation is CASSPERPPPGQTHYGYTF. The whole variable domain, filled in from reference TRBV3-1 and TRBJ1-2, reads DTAVSQTPKYLVTQMGNDKSIKCEQNLGHDTMYWYKQDSKKFLKIMFSYNNKELIINETVPNRFSPKSPDKAHLNLHINSLELGDSAVYFCASSPERPPPGQTHYGYTFGSGTRLTVV.

This clonotype has only a few counts. The chain has TRBV20-1 and TRBJ2-5; 9 bases map to TRBD2. The V and J ends lost 6 bases and 5 bases, in that order; junction bases with no gene match: 13. CDR3 length: 15 amino acids. Germline CDR1 reads DFQATT; CDR2 reads SNEGSKA (reference sequence). The CDR3 DNA follows: TGCAGTGCCGCGCGACCTCTAGCGGGAACCGAGACCCAGTACTTC. As protein: CSAARPLAGTETQYF.

In this sample, this clonotype turned up a few times. The rearrangement uses TRBV27 and TRBJ2-1; D remains ambiguous. The CDR3 covers 15 residues. The germline V and J ends were trimmed by 6 bases and 0 bases, with 12 bases remaining between them. Germline V CDR1 and CDR2: MNHEY, SMNVEV (reference sequence). The CDR3 nucleotides are TGTGCCAGCAGCCTCATTCGTGGCTCCTACAATGAGCAGTTCTTC. This translates into CASSLIRGSYNEQFF.

At least ten counts were recorded for this clonotype. Relative to the germline gene, one junction end is altered; a read error may explain this. The CDR3 reads CSVGTSGALGLF. The CDR3 bases are TGCAGCGTTGGGACTAGCGGAGCCCTAGGGCTCTTC. The V call is TRBV29-1, the J call TRBJ2-1, with 10 positions matching TRBD2. CDR1 and CDR2 from the germline V gene are SQVTM and ANQGSEA. The CDR3 contains 12 residues.

This clonotype was seen more than once but under ten times. This CDR3 reads CSARTPAKNIQYF. The CDR3 DNA reads TGCAGTGCTAGAACCCCAGCCAAAAACATTCAGTACTTC. The V call is TRBV20-1, the J call TRBJ2-4; D gene uncertain. Germline V gene lookup returns CDR1 DFQATT and CDR2 SNEGSKA (reference sequence). With 2 bases removed from V and 0 bases from J, the gap between germline ends came to 5 bases. The CDR3 is 13 residues long.

This clonotype was seen a few times. Written as DNA, the CDR3 is TGTGCCAGCAGTTTTCTTAGTTCAGGGGATCAGCCCCAGCATTTT. Its protein is CASSFLSSGDQPQHF. This chain joins TRBV28 and TRBJ1-5; tentatively, D is TRBD1 (6 bases). V gave up 3 bases and J gave up 5 bases, with 14 bases separating them. The germline CDR1 and CDR2 sequences are MDHEN and SYDVKM. This CDR3 is built from 15 residues.

At least ten counts were recorded for this clonotype. V is TRBV10-3 and J is TRBJ2-3; no definite D call. The germline CDR1 and CDR2 sequences are ENHRY and SYGVKD. The germline V and J ends were trimmed by 10 bases and 3 bases, with 11 bases remaining between them. The CDR3 runs 12 residues. In DNA form, the CDR3 reads TGTGCCACGACGGGTAGGACAGATACGCAGTATTTT. Amino acids: CATTGRTDTQYF.

Only one count was recorded for this clonotype. The chain recombines TRBV5-1 with TRBJ1-4; 8 bases line up with TRBD1. This CDR3 contains 14 residues. Trimming removed 5 bases from V and 5 bases from J; junction bases left unmatched: 5. The germline CDR1 and CDR2 sequences are SGHRS and YFSETQ. The CDR3 sequence is CASSRDRPNEKLFF. CDR3 coding DNA: TGCGCCAGCAGTCGGGACAGGCCAAATGAAAAACTGTTTTTT.